The 6 T cell receptor beta chains reported below all come from one sample, sequenced in a study of T cell responses to AZD1222 COVID-19 vaccine (dated by TCRdb to about 2021). The library was prepared using the immunoSEQ multiplex PCR assay. Here the immuneACCESS table is served through TCRdb, limited to in-frame sequences with V and J called. Missing clones are a known gap in these copies; in checked studies unresolved V genes cover under half, and the rest lacks a known reason. Present in this sample are around 130,000 clones, roughly nine tenths of which were seen just once. Jointly, the top ten make up approximately 9.4% of the sample. Interpreted using the paper, the time point label stands for: about 28 days (+/-7) after the second vaccine dose. This material consisted of peripheral blood, taken 28 days after the second AZD1222 dose. These receptors originate from an adult who received the AZD1222 COVID-19 vaccine.

The chain is built from TRBV7-9 and TRBJ2-3; 7 nucleotides align to TRBD2. J lost 0 bases, V lost 5 bases, and 5 bases had no gene match. The germline gives CDR1 SEHNR, CDR2 FQNEAQ (reference sequence). The CDR3 covers 15 residues. CDR3 residues: CASSPSGISTDTQYF. The CDR3 DNA follows: TGTGCCAGCAGCCCCAGCGGGATCAGCACAGATACGCAGTATTTT.

The rearrangement uses TRBV27 and TRBJ1-5, with 9 nucleotides matching TRBD1. V shed 3 bases and J 1 base; nucleotides not matched to a gene: 16. Germline V lookup: CDR1 MNHEY, CDR2 SMNVEV (reference sequence). The CDR3 loop spans 20 amino acids. The CDR3 region is CASSFSHPLTGGGSNQPQHF. In DNA form, the CDR3 reads TGTGCCAGCAGTTTTTCCCACCCTCTTACAGGGGGCGGGAGCAATCAGCCCCAGCATTTT.

V is TRBV5-4 and J is TRBJ2-2; TRBD1 aligns across 7 bases. The CDR3 contains 15 residues. The germline V gene has CDR1 SGHNT and CDR2 YYREEE (reference sequence). V was pared by 4 bases and J by 7 bases, with 10 bases of the junction left unmatched. CDR3 in DNA: TGTGCCAGCAGCCGAACTGGGACAGTTGACGGGGAGCTGTTTTTT. It encodes CASSRTGTVDGELFF.

V gene TRBV11-2 combines with J gene TRBJ1-1, with D uncertain. The V end was cut by 1 base, the J end by 7 bases, with 10 bases between. Germline V gene lookup returns CDR1 SGHAT and CDR2 FQNNGV. The CDR3 totals 13 residues. The CDR3 here is CASSLAMGFEAFF. CDR3 nucleotide sequence: TGTGCCAGCAGCTTAGCCATGGGATTTGAAGCTTTCTTT.

V usage is TRBV6-1 and J usage is TRBJ1-4, with D possibly matching TRBD1 (5 bases). This CDR3 is built from 19 residues. CDR1 is MNHNS and CDR2 is SASEGT in the germline V gene. Trimming took off 4 bases at V and 0 bases at J, with 21 bases between the two ends. CDR3 loop: CASSGGVAGSVATNEKLFF. As DNA, the CDR3 is TGTGCCAGCAGTGGCGGCGTGGCAGGGTCGGTCGCAACTAATGAAAAACTGTTTTTT.

The rearrangement uses TRBV6-5 and TRBJ2-5; 8 bases line up with TRBD1. Germline CDR1 and CDR2: MNHEY and SVGAGI. The V gene end was trimmed by 8 bases and the J gene end by 3 bases; junction bases not matched to a gene: 8. The CDR3 contains 14 residues. The DNA for the CDR3 is TGTGCCAGCGGATGGACAGGGTCGGAAGAGACCCAGTACTTC. It yields the protein CASGWTGSEETQYF.